The 25 T cell receptor beta chains presented below share a single source sample, sequenced in a study of T cells after yellow fever vaccination. Each CDR3 protein is one row after TCRdb ran MiXCR on the 5' RACE reads. Of some 350,000 distinct CDR3 sequences listed, roughly 4% are singletons. The specimen was PBMCs, collected 5 days after the yellow fever booster vaccination. Receptor source: a man younger than 35 who received the YFV17D yellow fever vaccine.

This clonotype was found many times. V and J are TRBV5-1 and TRBJ1-2; 8 bases agree with TRBD1. CDR3 length equals 14 residues. The V segment lost 0 bases and the J segment 7 bases; nucleotides outside the gene matches: 5. The germline V gene has CDR1 SGHRS and CDR2 YFSETQ. CDR3 nucleotides: TGCGCCAGCAGCTTGGGACAGGGGCACGGTGGCTACACCTTC. The encoded protein is CASSLGQGHGGYTF.

In this sample, this clonotype turned up many times. The rearrangement links TRBV25-1 to TRBJ2-3; 7 nucleotides match TRBD1. The J segment lost 1 base and the V segment lost 5 bases, leaving 3 bases of the junction unmatched. Germline CDR1 reads MGHDK; CDR2 reads SYGVNS. The CDR3 consists of 14 residues. The CDR3 loop is CASSQTGGTDTQYF. CDR3 in DNA: TGTGCCAGCAGTCAAACAGGGGGCACAGATACGCAGTATTTT.

In its sample, this clonotype was seen many times. The chain employs TRBV29-1 and TRBJ1-1; D not resolved. Germline CDR1 and CDR2: SQVTM and ANQGSEA. Trimming shortened V by 8 bases and J by 0 bases, and 13 bases separated the two germline ends. There are 13 residues in the CDR3. The CDR3 bases are TGCAGCTCAGGCAGGCTACTGAACACTGAAGCTTTCTTT. It codes for CSSGRLLNTEAFF.

This clonotype was recorded a few times. The CDR3 nucleotides read TGTGCCAGCAGTTTATTCCAGGGAGGTTTTCGCACTGAAGCTTTCTTT. It codes for CASSLFQGGFRTEAFF. The J gene is TRBJ1-1, the V gene TRBV28; possibly TRBD1 for D (5 bases). The V gene's germline CDR1 is MDHEN and CDR2 SYDVKM. The CDR3 has 16 amino acids. V gave up 1 base and J gave up 4 bases, with 16 bases separating them.

This rearrangement joins TRBV20-1 to TRBJ2-5; tentative D call: TRBD1 (5 bases). The CDR3 sequence is 12 residues long. The germline V gene encodes CDR1 DFQATT and CDR2 SNEGSKA (reference sequence). V lost 4 bases and J lost 4, with 10 bases in between. In DNA form, the CDR3 reads TGCAGTGCTAAGGGTAGGGGAGAGACCCAGTACTTC. This gives the protein CSAKGRGETQYF.

The chain employs TRBV20-1 and TRBJ2-5; 10 nucleotides match TRBD1. V shed 7 bases, J shed 5 bases, and the junction held 10 bases outside the gene matches. Germline CDR1 reads DFQATT; CDR2 reads SNEGSKA (reference sequence). The CDR3 is made up of 14 amino acids. The CDR3 sequence is CSVPGQGTMETQYF. For the CDR3, the DNA is TGCAGTGTTCCGGGACAGGGGACTATGGAGACCCAGTACTTC.

This clonotype was recorded many times. The V gene is TRBV19, the J gene TRBJ2-2, with D possibly matching TRBD2 (5 bases). Germline-derived CDR1 and CDR2 are LNHDA and SQIVND (reference sequence). V was trimmed by 7 bases and J by 4 bases, leaving 19 bases between them. The CDR3 loop spans 16 amino acids. The CDR3 nucleotides read TGTGCCAGTACAGTACCTAACGGGGTAACCACCGGGGAGCTGTTTTTT. Its translation: CASTVPNGVTTGELFF.

In its sample, this clonotype was seen many times. The J gene is TRBJ1-5, the V gene TRBV7-6; D is unresolved. The ends were cut back, 5 bases at V and 0 bases at J, with 11 bases in the middle. Germline assignment: CDR1 SGHVS and CDR2 FNYEAQ. This CDR3 comprises 15 residues. CDR3 protein: CASSQGLGSNQPQHF. The DNA of the CDR3 is TGTGCCAGCAGCCAAGGACTCGGTAGCAATCAGCCCCAGCATTTT. Looking up the rest from reference TRBV7-6 and TRBJ1-5 gives the full variable domain: GAGVSQSPRYKVTKRGQDVALRCDPISGHVSLYWYRQALGQGPEFLTYFNYEAQQDKSGLPNDRFSAERPEGSISTLTIQRTEQRDSAMYRCASSQGLGSNQPQHFGDGTRLSIL.

Only a few counts were recorded for this clonotype. The CDR3 loop is CASRERGGTEQFF. In nucleotides, the CDR3 is TGTGCCAGCAGAGAAAGAGGGGGCACTGAGCAGTTCTTC. The chain joins TRBV28 to TRBJ2-1; 7 positions agree with TRBD1. Looked up from germline, CDR1 is MDHEN and CDR2 is SYDVKM. The CDR3 is 13 amino acids. V gave up 6 bases and J gave up 9 bases; unmatched junction bases: 8.

The rearrangement joins TRBV4-2 to TRBJ2-7; no reliable D call. Looked up from germline, CDR1 is LGHNA and CDR2 is YNFKEQ. The CDR3 is 13 amino acids. Trimming took off 0 bases at V and 4 bases at J, with 7 bases between the two ends. In nucleotides, the CDR3 is TGTGCCAGCAGCCAAGACGGGTTTTACGAGCAGTACTTC. This sequence encodes CASSQDGFYEQYF.

V and J are TRBV9 and TRBJ1-2, with D unresolved. V lost 6 bases, J lost 4 bases, and 13 bases lay in between. The CDR3 consists of 13 residues. CDR1 is SGDLS and CDR2 is YYNGEE in the germline V gene. As DNA, the CDR3 is TGTGCCAGCACCGACCGGGGTTCCTATGGCTACACCTTC. Translated: CASTDRGSYGYTF.

The table lists this clonotype with many counts. The chain couples TRBV27 to TRBJ1-1, with unresolved D. Germline V CDR1 and CDR2: MNHEY, SMNVEV (reference sequence). The CDR3 is 14 residues long. V was clipped by 5 bases and J by 0 bases, with 10 bases between them. CDR3 protein: CASSEIGLNTEAFF. The CDR3 nucleotides are TGTGCCAGCAGTGAGATAGGATTGAACACTGAAGCTTTCTTT.

In its sample, this clonotype was seen many times. This sequence joins TRBV24-1 and TRBJ2-3; a weak D match, TRBD2 (6 bases). V shed 4 bases and J shed 4 bases, with 8 bases lying between them. There are 13 residues in the CDR3. Germline V CDR1 and CDR2: KGHDR, SFDVKD. The DNA for the CDR3 is TGTGCCACCAGTGAACTAGCCCCAGATACGCAGTATTTT. It codes for CATSELAPDTQYF.

The J gene is TRBJ1-2, the V gene TRBV20-1; D might be TRBD1 (6 bases). This CDR3 comprises 14 residues. V lost 3 bases and J 8 bases, leaving 19 bases between the germline ends. Germline V gives CDR1 DFQATT, CDR2 SNEGSKA (reference sequence). The CDR3 sequence: CSASNPDRPGGYTF. CDR3 DNA sequence: TGCAGTGCTAGTAATCCCGACAGGCCCGGGGGCTACACCTTC.

This clonotype was counted a few times. The chain uses TRBV5-1 and TRBJ2-1; a possible D gene is TRBD2 (5 bases). This CDR3 is 16 amino acids long. Germline loops: CDR1 SGHRS, CDR2 YFSETQ. Trimming took 3 bases from V and 0 from J, leaving 13 bases between them. The CDR3 region has the DNA TGCGCCAGCAGCTCTCTCGGGGTGAGCTCCTACAATGAGCAGTTCTTC. Amino acids: CASSSLGVSSYNEQFF. The entire variable domain, with the rest obtained from reference TRBV5-1 and TRBJ2-1, is as follows: KAGVTQTPRYLIKTRGQQVTLSCSPISGHRSVSWYQQTPGQGLQFLFEYFSETQRNKGNFPGRFSGRQFSNSRSEMNVSTLELGDSALYLCASSSLGVSSYNEQFFGPGTRLTVL.

This clonotype was seen a few times. The chain combines TRBV25-1 with TRBJ2-4; 7 positions match TRBD1. Losses at the gene ends were 0 bases for V and 7 bases for J; bases not matched to a gene: 3. Germline V gene lookup returns CDR1 MGHDK and CDR2 SYGVNS. CDR3 length: 14 residues. The CDR3 region has the DNA TGTGCCAGCAGTGAATACCGCAGGGGGAACATTCAGTACTTC. Its protein is CASSEYRRGNIQYF.

This clonotype was picked up a small number of times. The rearrangement uses TRBV18 and TRBJ2-7; maybe TRBD1 (6 bases). CDR3 length equals 13 residues. The V gene lost 5 bases and the J gene lost 3 bases, with 11 bases spanning the gap. In germline, CDR1 is KGHSH, CDR2 LQKENI. CDR3 sequence (DNA): TGTGCCAGCTCATTCGGGACACACTACGAGCAGTACTTC. Protein product: CASSFGTHYEQYF.

A few counts support this clonotype. This chain joins TRBV11-1 and TRBJ1-1; D not resolved. The germline V and J ends were trimmed by 2 bases and 2 bases, with 12 bases remaining between them. The length of the CDR3 is 15 residues. The V gene's germline CDR1 is SGHAT and CDR2 FQDESV (reference sequence). CDR3 residues: CASSLPGTRNTEAFF. The CDR3, as DNA: TGTGCCAGCAGCTTACCCGGCACCAGAAACACTGAAGCTTTCTTT.

This clonotype was seen more than once but under ten times. The CDR3 nucleotides are TGCGCCAGCAGCTTGGCCGGACAGCTTTTAGCTTCACCCCTCCACTTT. Translating it yields CASSLAGQLLASPLHF. The chain carries TRBV5-1 and TRBJ1-6; a weak D match, TRBD1 (6 bases). V was pared by 0 bases and J by 9 bases, with 16 bases between. CDR1 is SGHRS, CDR2 YFSETQ, per germline. The CDR3 totals 16 residues. The entire variable domain, with the rest obtained from reference TRBV5-1 and TRBJ1-6, is as follows: KAGVTQTPRYLIKTRGQQVTLSCSPISGHRSVSWYQQTPGQGLQFLFEYFSETQRNKGNFPGRFSGRQFSNSRSEMNVSTLELGDSALYLCASSLAGQLLASPLHFGNGTRLTVT.

This clonotype was seen many times. The J gene is TRBJ2-3, the V gene TRBV7-2; D uncertain. CDR1 is SGHTA, CDR2 FQGNSA, per germline. V was shortened by 3 bases and J by 4 bases, with 8 bases between the two germline ends. CDR3 size: 13 residues. For the CDR3, the DNA is TGTGCCAGCAGCTTCAGGTTCCCAGATACGCAGTATTTT. It codes for CASSFRFPDTQYF.

The chain carries TRBV6-5 and TRBJ2-3; TRBD2 matches 9 bases. Germline V gene lookup returns CDR1 MNHEY and CDR2 SVGAGI. Unmatched junction bases numbered 2, after V lost 0 bases and J lost 1 base. The CDR3 totals 16 residues. CDR3 nucleotides: TGTGCCAGCAGTTACTCACAGCGGGGGGGCACAGATACGCAGTATTTT. Its protein is CASSYSQRGGTDTQYF.

This clonotype was seen at least ten times. The DNA of the CDR3 is TGTGCCAGCAGTGATGGGACAGCCTACGAGCAGTACGTC. Translated: CASSDGTAYEQYV. V and J are TRBV6-1 and TRBJ2-7, with TRBD1 matching over 7 bases. V dropped 3 bases and J dropped 2; count of bases not matched to a gene: 1. The CDR3 contains 13 residues. Germline CDR1 is MNHNS and CDR2 is SASEGT.

At least ten counts were recorded for this clonotype. The J gene is TRBJ1-4, the V gene TRBV28; 7 bases match TRBD1. Germline values: CDR1 MDHEN, CDR2 SYDVKM. J gave up 8 bases and V 9 bases, and 12 bases lay outside the gene matches. CDR3 size: 14 residues. CDR3 protein: CASRPTGKTEKLFF. The CDR3 DNA reads TGTGCCAGTAGACCGACAGGGAAAACGGAAAAACTGTTTTTT.

V usage is TRBV10-3 and J usage is TRBJ2-7; 7 positions agree with TRBD2. Germline-derived CDR1 and CDR2 are ENHRY and SYGVKD. Unmatched junction bases numbered 9, after V lost 10 bases and J lost 6 bases. CDR3 length: 12 amino acids. The CDR3 region has the DNA TGTGCCACCGGACTAGTGATCGGCGAGCAGTACTTC. Its protein is CATGLVIGEQYF.

V usage is TRBV14 and J usage is TRBJ2-7; D is unclear. Deletions cut 4 bases from V and 3 bases from J, with 7 bases between. Per the germline V gene, CDR1 is SGHDN and CDR2 is FVKESK. This CDR3 region has 12 residues. DNA of the CDR3: TGTGCCAGCAGCCTAGCTAACTACGAGCAGTACTTC. This gives the protein CASSLANYEQYF.